The 2 T cell receptor beta chains below come from one sample, sequenced in a study of cytomegalovirus exposure and HLA in healthy donors. Vbeta (60) and Jbeta (13) primers were used in the PCR. The table came from immunoSEQ multiplex PCR; TCRdb's copy has only in-frame clones and leaves some out. The sample contains 110,000 or so clones, 65% to 85% of which appear only once. Sequencing was done on a sample of PBMCs. All receptors derive from a male donor in good health and CMV-seronegative.

V and J are TRBV7-8 and TRBJ1-4, with D possibly TRBD1 on 6 matching bases. The CDR3 covers 15 residues. V was cut by 1 base and J by 5 bases, with 11 bases left in between. Germline V gene lookup returns CDR1 SGHVS and CDR2 FQNEAQ. This chain's CDR3 is CASSLERTENEKLFF. The CDR3 coding sequence is TGTGCCAGCAGCTTAGAACGGACAGAGAATGAAAAACTGTTTTTT.

This chain joins TRBV28 and TRBJ2-3, with 10 bases identical to TRBD2. This CDR3 contains 16 residues. The V gene's germline CDR1 is MDHEN and CDR2 SYDVKM. V shed 6 bases, J shed 0 bases, and the junction held 6 bases outside the gene matches. CDR3 in amino acids: CASSLGLAESTDTQYF. The CDR3 DNA reads TGTGCCAGCAGCCTAGGACTAGCGGAAAGCACAGATACGCAGTATTTT.